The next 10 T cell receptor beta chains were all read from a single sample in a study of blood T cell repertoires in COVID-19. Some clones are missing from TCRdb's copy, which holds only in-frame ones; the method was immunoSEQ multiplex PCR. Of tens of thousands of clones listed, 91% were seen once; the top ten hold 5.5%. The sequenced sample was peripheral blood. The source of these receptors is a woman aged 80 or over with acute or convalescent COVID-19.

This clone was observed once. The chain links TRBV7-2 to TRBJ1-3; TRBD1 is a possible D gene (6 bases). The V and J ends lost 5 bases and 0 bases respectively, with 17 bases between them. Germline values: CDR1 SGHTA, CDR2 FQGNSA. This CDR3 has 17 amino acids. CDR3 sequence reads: CASSTRTEIFSGNTIYF. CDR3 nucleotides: TGTGCCAGCAGCACCAGGACAGAAATTTTCTCTGGAAACACCATATATTTT.

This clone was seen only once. The CDR3 DNA reads TGTGCCAGCAGCTGGGACAGGGATGTCGAGCAGTACTTC. This encodes CASSWDRDVEQYF. The genes are TRBV2 and TRBJ2-7; 9 bases are shared with TRBD1. V was clipped by 6 bases and J by 6 bases; unmatched bases: 6. CDR3 length: 13 amino acids. Germline loops: CDR1 SNHLY, CDR2 FYNNEI.

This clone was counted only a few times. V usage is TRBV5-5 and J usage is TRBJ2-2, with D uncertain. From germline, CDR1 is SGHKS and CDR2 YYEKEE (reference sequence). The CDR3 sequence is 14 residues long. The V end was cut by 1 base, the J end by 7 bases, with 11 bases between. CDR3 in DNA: TGTGCCAGCAGCTTGAAGCCTTCCGTCGGGGAGCTGTTTTTT. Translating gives CASSLKPSVGELFF.

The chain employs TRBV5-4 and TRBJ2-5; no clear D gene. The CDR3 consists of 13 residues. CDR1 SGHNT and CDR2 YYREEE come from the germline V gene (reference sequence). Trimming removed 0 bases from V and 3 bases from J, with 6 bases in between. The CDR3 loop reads CASSLVAEETQYF. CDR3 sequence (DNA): TGTGCCAGCAGCTTGGTCGCAGAAGAGACCCAGTACTTC.

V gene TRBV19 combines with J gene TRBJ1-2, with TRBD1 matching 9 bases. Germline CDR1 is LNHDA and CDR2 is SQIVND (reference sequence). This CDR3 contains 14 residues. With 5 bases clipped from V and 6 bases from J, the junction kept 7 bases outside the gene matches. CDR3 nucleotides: TGTGCCAGTAGTCCGTGGGACAGGGAGAATGGCTACACCTTC. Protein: CASSPWDRENGYTF. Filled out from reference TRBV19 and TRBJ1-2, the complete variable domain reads DGGITQSPKYLFRKEGQNVTLSCEQNLNHDAMYWYRQDPGQGLRLIYYSQIVNDFQKGDIAEGYSVSREKKESFPLTVTSAQKNPTAFYLCASSPWDRENGYTFGSGTRLTVV.

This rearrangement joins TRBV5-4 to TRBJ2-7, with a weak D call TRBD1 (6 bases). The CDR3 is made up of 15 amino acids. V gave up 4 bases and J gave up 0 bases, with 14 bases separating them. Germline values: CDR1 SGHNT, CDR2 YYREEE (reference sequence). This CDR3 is CASSPPGQSSYEQYF. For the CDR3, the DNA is TGTGCCAGCAGCCCGCCGGGACAAAGCTCCTACGAGCAGTACTTC.

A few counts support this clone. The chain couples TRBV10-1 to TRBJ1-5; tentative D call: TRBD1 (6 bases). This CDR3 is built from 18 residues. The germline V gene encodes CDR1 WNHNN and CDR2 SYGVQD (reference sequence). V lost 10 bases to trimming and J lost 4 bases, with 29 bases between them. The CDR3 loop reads CAIPVGGRVRGTNQPQHF. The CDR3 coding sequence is TGCGCCATTCCGGTGGGGGGGAGAGTCAGGGGAACTAATCAGCCCCAGCATTTT.

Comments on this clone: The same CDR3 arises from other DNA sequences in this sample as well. The CDR3 region is CASSLGAGSYGYTF. The CDR3 DNA sequence: TGCGCCAGCAGCTTGGGCGCGGGCAGCTATGGCTACACCTTC. This rearrangement joins TRBV5-1 to TRBJ1-2, with D unresolved. Germline-derived CDR1 and CDR2 are SGHRS and YFSETQ. Trimming took 0 bases from V and 4 from J, leaving 10 bases between them. The CDR3 extends over 14 amino acids.

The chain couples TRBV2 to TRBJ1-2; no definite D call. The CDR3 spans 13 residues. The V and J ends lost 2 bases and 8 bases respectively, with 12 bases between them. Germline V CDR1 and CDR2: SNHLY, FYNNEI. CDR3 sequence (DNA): TGTGCCAGCAGTGAAACGCCTACGGGGGGCTACACCTTC. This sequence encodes CASSETPTGGYTF.

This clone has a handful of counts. The CDR3 region is CASSLGTADLYEQYF. In nucleotides, the CDR3 is TGTGCCAGCAGCTTGGGGACAGCCGACCTCTACGAGCAGTACTTC. The rearrangement joins TRBV7-9 to TRBJ2-7, with TRBD1 matching over 7 bases. CDR3 size: 15 residues. The V and J ends lost 3 bases and 3 bases, in that order; junction bases with no gene match: 8. From germline, CDR1 is SEHNR and CDR2 FQNEAQ (reference sequence).